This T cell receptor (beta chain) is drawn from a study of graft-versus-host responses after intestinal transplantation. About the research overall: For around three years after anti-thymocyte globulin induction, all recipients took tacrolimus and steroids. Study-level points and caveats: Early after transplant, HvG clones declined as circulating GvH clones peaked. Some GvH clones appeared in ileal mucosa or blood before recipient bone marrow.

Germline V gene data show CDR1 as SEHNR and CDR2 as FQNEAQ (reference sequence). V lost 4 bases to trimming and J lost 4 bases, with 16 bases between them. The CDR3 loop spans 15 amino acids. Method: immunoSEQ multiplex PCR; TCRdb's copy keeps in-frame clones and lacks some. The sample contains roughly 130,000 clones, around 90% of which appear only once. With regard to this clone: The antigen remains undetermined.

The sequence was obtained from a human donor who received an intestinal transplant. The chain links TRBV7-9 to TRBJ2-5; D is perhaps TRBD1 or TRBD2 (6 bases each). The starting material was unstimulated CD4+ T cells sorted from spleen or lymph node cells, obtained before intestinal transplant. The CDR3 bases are TGTGCCAGCAGCTACTCGGGGGCTGGGGGAGAGACCCAGTACTTC. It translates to CASSYSGAGGETQYF. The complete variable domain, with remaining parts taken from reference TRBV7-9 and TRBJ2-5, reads DTGVSQNPRHKITKRGQNVTFRCDPISEHNRLYWYRQTLGQGPEFLTYFQNEAQLEKSRLLSDRFSAERPKGSFSTLEIQRTEQGDSAMYLCASSYSGAGGETQYFGPGTRLLVL.